The present T cell receptor (beta chain) was sequenced within a study of blood T cell repertoires in COVID-19. Trimming took 5 bases from V and 0 from J, leaving 17 bases between them. The CDR3 spans 16 residues. Germline V gene lookup returns CDR1 GTSNPN and CDR2 SVGIG (reference sequence). The table came from immunoSEQ multiplex PCR; TCRdb's copy has only in-frame clones and leaves some out. The sample shows 100,000 to 150,000 clones, around nine tenths of them seen only once. V gene TRBV30 combines with J gene TRBJ2-1, with D possibly being TRBD2 (6 bases). Specimen: peripheral blood. The sequence was obtained from a man in his forties or fifties with active or convalescent COVID-19. CDR3: CAWGRAGSSSYNEQFF. The CDR3 nucleotides are TGTGCCTGGGGTCGGGCGGGGAGCAGCTCCTACAATGAGCAGTTCTTC.